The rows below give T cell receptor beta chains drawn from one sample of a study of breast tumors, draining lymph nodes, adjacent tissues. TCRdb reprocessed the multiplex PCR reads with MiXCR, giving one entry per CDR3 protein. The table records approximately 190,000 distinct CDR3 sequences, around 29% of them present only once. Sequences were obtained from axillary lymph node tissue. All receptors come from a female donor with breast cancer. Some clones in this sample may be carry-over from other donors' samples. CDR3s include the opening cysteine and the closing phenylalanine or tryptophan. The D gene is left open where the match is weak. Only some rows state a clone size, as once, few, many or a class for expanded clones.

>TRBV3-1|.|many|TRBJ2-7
CASSQDIGVHEQYF
TGTGCCAGCAGCCAAGATATCGGGGTCCACGAGCAGTACTTC
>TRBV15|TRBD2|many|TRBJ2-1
CATSRDQTGGGNEQFF
TGTGCCACCAGCAGAGATCAAACGGGAGGTGGCAATGAGCAGTTCTTC
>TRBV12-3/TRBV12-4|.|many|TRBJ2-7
CASSRTGIYEQYF
TGTGCCAGCAGCCGAACAGGGATCTACGAGCAGTACTTC
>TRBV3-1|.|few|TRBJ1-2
CASSPTPLARPGYGYTF
TGTGCCAGCAGCCCGACCCCATTGGCCAGGCCGGGCTATGGCTACACCTTC
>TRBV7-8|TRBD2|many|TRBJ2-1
CASSFNAGLAGGPSYNEQFF
TGTGCCAGCAGCTTCAATGCGGGACTAGCGGGAGGGCCCTCCTACAATGAGCAGTTCTTC
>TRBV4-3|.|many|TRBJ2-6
CASSPGGTAFSGANVLTF
TGCGCCAGCAGCCCCGGGGGGACAGCCTTCTCTGGGGCCAACGTCCTGACTTTC
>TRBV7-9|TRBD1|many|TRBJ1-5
CASSSQGAAQPQHF
TGTGCCAGCAGCTCCCAGGGGGCGGCTCAGCCCCAGCATTTT
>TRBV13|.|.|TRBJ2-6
CASSLPRVPGANVLTF
TGTGCCAGCAGCTTGCCCAGGGTGCCTGGGGCCAACGTCCTGACTTTC
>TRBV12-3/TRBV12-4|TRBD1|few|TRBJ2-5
CASSFGTGAGGETQYF
TGTGCCAGCAGTTTCGGGACAGGGGCAGGAGGAGAGACCCAGTACTTC
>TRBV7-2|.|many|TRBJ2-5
CASSLALGGGGQETQYF
TGTGCCAGCAGCTTAGCGCTCGGCGGTGGGGGACAAGAGACCCAGTACTTC
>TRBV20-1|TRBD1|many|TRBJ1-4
CSARSLDRPGEKLFF
TGCAGTGCTAGATCCCTGGACAGGCCTGGGGAAAAACTGTTTTTT
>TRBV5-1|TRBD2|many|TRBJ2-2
CASSSSRGAGELFF
TGCGCCAGCAGCTCGTCTCGGGGGGCCGGGGAGCTGTTTTTT
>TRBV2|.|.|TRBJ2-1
CASSRNSVGERNNEQFF
TGTGCCAGCTCACGGAATTCGGTGGGCGAGAGGAACAATGAGCAGTTCTTC
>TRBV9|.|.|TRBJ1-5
CASSDFTSGIGLNQPQHF
TGTGCCAGCAGTGATTTTACTAGCGGGATAGGGCTCAATCAGCCCCAGCATTTT
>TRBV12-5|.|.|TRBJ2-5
CASGLAGVEETQYF
TGTGCTAGTGGTTTGGCGGGAGTGGAGGAGACCCAGTACTTC
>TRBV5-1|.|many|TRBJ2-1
CASSLDGRTYNEQFF
TGCGCCAGCAGCTTAGACGGGCGAACCTACAATGAGCAGTTCTTC
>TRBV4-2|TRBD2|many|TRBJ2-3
CASSQSASGDTQYF
TGTGCCAGCAGCCAATCGGCTAGCGGGGATACGCAGTATTTT
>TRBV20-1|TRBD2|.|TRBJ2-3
CSARVGGSTDTQYF
TGCAGTGCTAGAGTGGGGGGGAGCACAGATACGCAGTATTTT
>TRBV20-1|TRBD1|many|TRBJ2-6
CSASTGTGANVLTF
TGCAGTGCGTCGACAGGGACCGGGGCCAACGTCCTGACTTTC
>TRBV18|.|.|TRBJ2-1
CASSPGLSSYNEQFF
TGTGCCAGCTCACCGGGCCTAAGCTCCTACAATGAGCAGTTCTTC
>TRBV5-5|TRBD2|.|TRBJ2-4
CASSLEGTSGGRRYF
TGTGCCAGCAGCTTGGAAGGGACTAGCGGGGGTCGGCGGTACTTC
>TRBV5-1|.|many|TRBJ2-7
CASSYGISLEQYF
TGCGCCAGCAGTTACGGGATTTCCCTCGAGCAGTACTTC
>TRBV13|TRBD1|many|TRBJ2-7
CASRSRDRGHEQYF
TGTGCCAGCAGGTCTCGGGACAGGGGCCACGAGCAGTACTTC
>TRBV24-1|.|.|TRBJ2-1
CATRGPPGNEQFF
TGTGCCACCAGGGGACCCCCAGGAAATGAGCAGTTCTTC
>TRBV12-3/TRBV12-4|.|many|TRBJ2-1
CASSILSGNNEQFF
TGTGCCAGCAGCATACTTAGCGGCAACAATGAGCAGTTCTTC
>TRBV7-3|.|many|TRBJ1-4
CASIGGQLREKLFF
TGTGCCAGCATCGGTGGGCAGCTAAGGGAAAAACTGTTTTTT
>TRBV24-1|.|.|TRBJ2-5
CATSESGEPQETQYF
TGTGCCACCAGTGAATCAGGGGAACCGCAAGAGACCCAGTACTTC
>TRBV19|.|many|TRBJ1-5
CASSYGTRNQPQHF
TGTGCCAGTTCATACGGGACAAGGAATCAGCCCCAGCATTTT
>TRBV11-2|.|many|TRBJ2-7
CASLGSSYEQYF
TGTGCCAGCTTGGGGTCCTCCTACGAGCAGTACTTC
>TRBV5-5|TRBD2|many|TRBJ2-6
CASSFRLAGEGYGANVLTF
TGTGCCAGCAGCTTCCGACTAGCGGGAGAAGGGTACGGGGCCAACGTCCTGACTTTC
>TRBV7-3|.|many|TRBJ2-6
CASSLDGSGANVPTF
TGTGCCAGCAGCCTAGACGGGTCTGGGGCCAACGTCCCGACTTTC
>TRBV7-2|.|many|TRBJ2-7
CASSLALSYEQYF
TGTGCCAGCAGCTTAGCACTGTCCTACGAGCAGTACTTC
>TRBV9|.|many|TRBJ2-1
CASSVEGGRTEHPNEQFF
TGTGCCAGCAGCGTAGAGGGGGGACGGACCGAACACCCCAATGAGCAGTTCTTC
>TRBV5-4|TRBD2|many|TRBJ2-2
CASSSGGLNTGELFF
TGTGCCAGCAGCTCGGGGGGGCTTAACACCGGGGAGCTGTTTTTT
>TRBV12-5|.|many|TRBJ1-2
CASGFDSQSQGTYYGYTF
TGTGCTAGTGGTTTTGACTCCCAATCACAGGGTACTTACTATGGCTACACCTTC
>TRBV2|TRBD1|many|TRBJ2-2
CASRPTRTGANTGELFF
TGTGCCAGCAGACCCACCAGGACAGGGGCGAACACCGGGGAGCTGTTTTTT
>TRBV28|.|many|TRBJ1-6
CASIGTAHNSPLHF
TGTGCCAGCATTGGGACCGCACATAATTCACCCCTCCACTTT
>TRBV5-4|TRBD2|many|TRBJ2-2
CASSSGLAGNTGELFF
TGTGCCAGCAGCTCGGGACTAGCGGGGAACACCGGGGAGCTGTTTTTT
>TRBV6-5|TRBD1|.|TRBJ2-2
CASSRTGHSGNTGELFF
TGTGCCAGCAGTAGGACAGGGCACTCTGGAAACACCGGGGAGCTGTTTTTT
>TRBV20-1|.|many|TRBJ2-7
CSVPTDSYEQYF
TGCAGTGTCCCCACGGACAGCTACGAGCAGTACTTC
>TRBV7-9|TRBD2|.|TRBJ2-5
CASSLKRGVNQETQYF
TGTGCCAGCAGCTTAAAGCGGGGGGTCAACCAAGAGACCCAGTACTTC
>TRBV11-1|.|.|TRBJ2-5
CASSFVRQDQETQYF
TGTGCCAGCAGCTTCGTGCGACAGGACCAAGAGACCCAGTACTTC
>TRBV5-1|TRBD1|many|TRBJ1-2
CASSLTGGKGYTF
TGCGCCAGCAGCTTAACAGGGGGCAAAGGCTACACCTTC
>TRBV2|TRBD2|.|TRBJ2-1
CASNGLAGGRNEQFF
TGTGCCAGCAACGGACTAGCGGGAGGTCGGAATGAGCAGTTCTTC
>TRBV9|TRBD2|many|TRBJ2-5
CASSSGGTVETQSF
TGTGCCAGCAGTAGCGGGGGGACTGTAGAGACCCAGTCCTTC
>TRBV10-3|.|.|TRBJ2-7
CASIHPGRSYEQYF
TGTGCCAGCATCCACCCCGGGAGATCCTACGAGCAGTACTTC
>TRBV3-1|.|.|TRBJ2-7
CASGRTEDYEQYF
TGTGCCAGCGGTAGGACAGAGGACTACGAGCAGTACTTC
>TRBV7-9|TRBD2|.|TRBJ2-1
CASGRVAGANEQFF
TGTGCCAGCGGCCGGGTAGCGGGGGCAAATGAGCAGTTCTTC
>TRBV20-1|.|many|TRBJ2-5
CSAREGGETQYF
TGCAGTGCTAGAGAGGGAGGAGAGACCCAGTACTTC
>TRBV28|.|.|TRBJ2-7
CASSSGHPSYGQYF
TGTGCCAGCAGTTCCGGACATCCCTCCTACGGGCAGTACTTC
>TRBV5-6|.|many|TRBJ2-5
CASSPDYTGETQYF
TGTGCCAGCAGCCCGGACTACACGGGGGAGACCCAGTACTTC
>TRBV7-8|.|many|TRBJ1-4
CASSRREYEKLFF
TGTGCCAGCTCCAGACGGGAATATGAAAAACTGTTTTTT
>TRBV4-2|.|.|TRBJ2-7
CASSRGPGTRIYEQYF
TGTGCCAGCAGCCGAGGACCCGGGACCCGGATTTACGAGCAGTACTTC
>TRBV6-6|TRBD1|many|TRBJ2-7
CASYPDRAGSYEQYF
TGTGCCAGCTACCCTGACAGGGCTGGGTCCTACGAGCAGTACTTC